The text below deals with one T cell receptor beta chain. What it recognizes is unknown. Timing groups of about 4 and about 12 weeks for second doses were pooled. This entry belongs to a study of T cell responses to AZD1222 COVID-19 vaccine. Whole-study findings and limits: Among those given AZD1222, only five to seven were seropositive at baseline. Most donors were white British, females outnumbered males, and clonal diversity was possibly underestimated. Researchers took repertoire samples only after the peak T cell response had come.

Trimming took 10 bases from V and 3 from J, leaving 15 bases between them. CDR3 length: 13 amino acids. The germline gives CDR1 MDHEN, CDR2 SYDVKM. Assay used: immunoSEQ multiplex PCR; TCRdb lists only in-frame clones, some missing. The profile shows around 160,000 clones, about 91% of them singletons. Sample: peripheral blood, taken 28 days after the second AZD1222 dose. The rearrangement joins TRBV28 to TRBJ1-2; possibly TRBD1 for D (6 bases). The clonotype originates from an adult who received the AZD1222 COVID-19 vaccine. The CDR3 bases are TGTGCCACCCGTACGACAGGCGACTATGGCTACACCTTC. It yields the protein CATRTTGDYGYTF.